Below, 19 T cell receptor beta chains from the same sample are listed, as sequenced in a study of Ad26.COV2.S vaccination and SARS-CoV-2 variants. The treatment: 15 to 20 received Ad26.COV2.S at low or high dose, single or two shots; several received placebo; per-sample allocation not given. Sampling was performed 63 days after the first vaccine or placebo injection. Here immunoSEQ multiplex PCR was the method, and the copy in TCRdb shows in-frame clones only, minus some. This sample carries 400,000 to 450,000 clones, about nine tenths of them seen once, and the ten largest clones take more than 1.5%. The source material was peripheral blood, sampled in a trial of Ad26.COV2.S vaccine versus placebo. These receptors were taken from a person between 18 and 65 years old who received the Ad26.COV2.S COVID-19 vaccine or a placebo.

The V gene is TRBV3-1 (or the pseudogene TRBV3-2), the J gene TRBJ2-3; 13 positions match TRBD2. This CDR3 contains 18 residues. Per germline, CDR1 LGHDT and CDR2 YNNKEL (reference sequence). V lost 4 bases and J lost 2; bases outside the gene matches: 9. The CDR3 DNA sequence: TGTGCCAGCAGCCCCGGACTAGCGGGGGCCGTAACCACAGATACGCAGTATTTT. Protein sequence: CASSPGLAGAVTTDTQYF.

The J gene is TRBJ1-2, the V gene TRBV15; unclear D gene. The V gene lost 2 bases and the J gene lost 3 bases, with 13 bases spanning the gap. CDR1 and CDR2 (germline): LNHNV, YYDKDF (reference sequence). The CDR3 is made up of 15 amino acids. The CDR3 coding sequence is TGTGCCACCAGCAGAAGTTATCCGGGAGACTATGGCTACACCTTC. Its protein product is CATSRSYPGDYGYTF.

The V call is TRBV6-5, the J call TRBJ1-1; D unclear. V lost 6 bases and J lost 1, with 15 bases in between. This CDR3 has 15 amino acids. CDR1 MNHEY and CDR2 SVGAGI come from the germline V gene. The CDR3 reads CASRYTDGRNTEAFF. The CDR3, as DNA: TGTGCCAGCAGATATACGGACGGGAGGAACACTGAAGCTTTCTTT.

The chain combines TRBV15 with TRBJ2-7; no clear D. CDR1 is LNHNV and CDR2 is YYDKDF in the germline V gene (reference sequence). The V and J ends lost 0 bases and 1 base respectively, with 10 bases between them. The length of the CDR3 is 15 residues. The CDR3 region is CATSRDRLTSYEQYF. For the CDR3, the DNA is TGTGCCACCAGCAGAGATCGACTGACGTCCTACGAGCAGTACTTC.

The CDR3, as DNA: TGCAGCCATCTAGCGGCGTACAATGAGCAGTTCTTC. Amino acid sequence: CSHLAAYNEQFF. The chain uses TRBV29-1 and TRBJ2-1, with 7 bases that match TRBD2. The CDR3 length is 12 residues. With V trimmed by 8 bases and J by 4 bases, 5 bases remained unmatched. CDR1 is SQVTM, CDR2 ANQGSEA, per germline.

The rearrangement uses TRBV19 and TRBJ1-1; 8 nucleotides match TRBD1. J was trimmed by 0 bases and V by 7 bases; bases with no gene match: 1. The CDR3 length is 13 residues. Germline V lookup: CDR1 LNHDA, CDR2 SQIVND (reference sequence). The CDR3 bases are TGTGCCAGTACGGACAGGGTGAACACTGAAGCTTTCTTT. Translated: CASTDRVNTEAFF.

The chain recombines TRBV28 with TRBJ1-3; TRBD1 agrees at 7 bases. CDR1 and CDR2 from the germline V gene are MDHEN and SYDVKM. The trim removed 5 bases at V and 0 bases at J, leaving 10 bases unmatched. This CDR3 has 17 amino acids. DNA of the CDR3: TGTGCCAGCAGTCAGACGGGACAGCTGAGCTCTGGAAACACCATATATTTT. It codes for CASSQTGQLSSGNTIYF.

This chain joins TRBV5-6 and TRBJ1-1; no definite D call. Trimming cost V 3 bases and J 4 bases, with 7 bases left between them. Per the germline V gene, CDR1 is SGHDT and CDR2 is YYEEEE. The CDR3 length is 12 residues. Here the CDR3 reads CASSSWGTEAFF. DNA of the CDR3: TGTGCCAGCAGCTCTTGGGGCACTGAAGCTTTCTTT.

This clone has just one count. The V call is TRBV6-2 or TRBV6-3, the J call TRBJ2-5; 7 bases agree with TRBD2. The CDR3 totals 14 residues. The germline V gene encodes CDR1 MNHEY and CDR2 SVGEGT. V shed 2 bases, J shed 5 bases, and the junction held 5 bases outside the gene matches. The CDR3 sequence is CASSYLDGGETQYF. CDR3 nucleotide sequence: TGTGCCAGCAGTTACCTGGACGGGGGGGAGACCCAGTACTTC.

The CDR3 protein is CASSLWSGGARDWELFF. The CDR3 DNA reads TGTGCCAGCAGCTTATGGAGCGGGGGGGCCCGTGATTGGGAGCTGTTTTTT. V gene TRBV7-9 combines with J gene TRBJ2-2; 10 bases fit TRBD2. CDR1 is SEHNR, CDR2 FQNEAQ, per germline (reference sequence). CDR3 size: 17 residues. V lost 2 bases, J lost 9 bases, and 12 bases stayed unmatched.

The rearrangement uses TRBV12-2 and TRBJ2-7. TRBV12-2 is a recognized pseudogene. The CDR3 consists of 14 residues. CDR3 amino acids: CASRPVGGCYEQYF. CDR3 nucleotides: TGTGCAAGTCGCCCAGTGGGGGGCTGCTACGAGCAGTACTTC.

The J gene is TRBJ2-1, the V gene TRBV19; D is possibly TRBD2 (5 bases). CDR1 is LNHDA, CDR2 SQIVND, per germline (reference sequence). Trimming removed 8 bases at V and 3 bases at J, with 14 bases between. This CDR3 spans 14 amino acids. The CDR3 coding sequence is TGTGCCAGTTCGAACGGGATTTTCTACAATGAGCAGTTCTTC. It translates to CASSNGIFYNEQFF.

The CDR3 bases are TGTGCCAGCAGCGCGGACAAGCTAGGGTCATACGAGCAGTACTTC. It translates to CASSADKLGSYEQYF. The rearrangement links TRBV6-5 to TRBJ2-7; TRBD1 might be the D (5 bases). The CDR3 length is 15 residues. Germline values: CDR1 MNHEY, CDR2 SVGAGI. V was cut by 6 bases and J by 4 bases, with 19 bases left in between.

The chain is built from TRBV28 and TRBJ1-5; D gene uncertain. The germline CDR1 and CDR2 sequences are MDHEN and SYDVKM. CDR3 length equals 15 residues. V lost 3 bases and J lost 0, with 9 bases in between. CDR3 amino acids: CASSFLGYSNQPQHF. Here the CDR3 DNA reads TGTGCCAGCAGTTTTTTGGGCTATAGCAATCAGCCCCAGCATTTT. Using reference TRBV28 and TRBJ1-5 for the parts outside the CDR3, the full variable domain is DVKVTQSSRYLVKRTGEKVFLECVQDMDHENMFWYRQDPGLGLRLIYFSYDVKMKEKGDIPEGYSVSREKKERFSLILESASTNQTSMYLCASSFLGYSNQPQHFGDGTRLSIL.

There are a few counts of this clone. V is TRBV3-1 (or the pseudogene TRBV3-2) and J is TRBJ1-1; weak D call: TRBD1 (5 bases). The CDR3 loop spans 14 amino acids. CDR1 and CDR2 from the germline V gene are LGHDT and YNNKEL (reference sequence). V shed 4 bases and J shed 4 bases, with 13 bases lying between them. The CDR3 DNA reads TGTGCCAGCAGCCCTAAGGTTGGGGGCACTGAAGCTTTCTTT. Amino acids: CASSPKVGGTEAFF.

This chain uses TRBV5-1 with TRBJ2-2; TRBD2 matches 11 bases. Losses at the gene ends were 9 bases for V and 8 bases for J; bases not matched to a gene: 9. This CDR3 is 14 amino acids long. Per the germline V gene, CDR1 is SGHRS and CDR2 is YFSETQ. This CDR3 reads CAKTGLAGDGELFF. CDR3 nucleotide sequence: TGCGCCAAGACCGGACTAGCGGGTGATGGGGAGCTGTTTTTT. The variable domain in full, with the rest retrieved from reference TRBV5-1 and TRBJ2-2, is KAGVTQTPRYLIKTRGQQVTLSCSPISGHRSVSWYQQTPGQGLQFLFEYFSETQRNKGNFPGRFSGRQFSNSRSEMNVSTLELGDSALYLCAKTGLAGDGELFFGEGSRLTVL.

In DNA, the CDR3 is TGTGCCAGCAGCTCAAAAGCCAGGGGGGGGTACAATGAGCAGTTCTTC. Encoded protein: CASSSKARGGYNEQFF. The V and J genes are TRBV11-2 and TRBJ2-1, with D possibly called TRBD1 or TRBD2 (7 bases each). The CDR3 loop spans 16 amino acids. In germline, CDR1 is SGHAT, CDR2 FQNNGV. Trimming shortened V by 4 bases and J by 4 bases, and 17 bases separated the two germline ends.

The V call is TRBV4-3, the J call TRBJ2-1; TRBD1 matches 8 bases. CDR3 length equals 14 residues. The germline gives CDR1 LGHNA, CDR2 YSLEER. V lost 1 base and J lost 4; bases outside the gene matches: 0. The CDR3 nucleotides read TGCGCCAGCAGCCAAGGGGACAGGTACAATGAGCAGTTCTTC. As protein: CASSQGDRYNEQFF.

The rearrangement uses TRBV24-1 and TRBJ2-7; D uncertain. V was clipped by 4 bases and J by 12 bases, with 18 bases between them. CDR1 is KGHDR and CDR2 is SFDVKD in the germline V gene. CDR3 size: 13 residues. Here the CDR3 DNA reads TGTGCCACCAGTGACTTCTCGTCGTCCAACTGGTACTTC. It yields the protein CATSDFSSSNWYF.